This is a list of T cell receptor beta chains from one sample in a study of cytomegalovirus exposure and HLA in healthy donors. Profiled with immunoSEQ multiplex PCR; TCRdb holds only in-frame clones, not every one. The table includes 140,000 to 150,000 clones, 76% detected once. The sequenced sample consisted of PBMCs. All receptors derive from a woman aged 40 to 55 in good health and CMV-seronegative. The CDR3 runs from the conserved cysteine through the conserved F or W. A D gene is named only where the DNA matches it firmly. Clone size is stated in some rows and not others, as once, few, many or a class when expanded.

D gene,clone size,V gene,J gene,CDR3 protein,CDR3 DNA
NA,NA,TRBV5-4,TRBJ1-1,CASGRTDRMNTEAFF,TGTGCCAGCGGTCGGACGGACAGAATGAACACTGAAGCTTTCTTT
NA,NA,TRBV10-3,TRBJ1-1,CAISVLGGRGTEAFF,TGTGCCATCAGTGTTTTGGGGGGACGGGGCACTGAAGCTTTCTTT
TRBD1,NA,TRBV5-1,TRBJ2-7,CASSPGTGDSYEQYF,TGCGCCAGCAGCCCCGGGACAGGGGACTCCTACGAGCAGTACTTC
NA,once,TRBV6-4,TRBJ2-2,CASSPSGASTGELFF,TGTGCCAGCAGCCCTTCAGGGGCAAGCACCGGGGAGCTGTTTTTT
TRBD1,NA,TRBV6-5,TRBJ2-7,CASSRGQGVYEQYF,TGTGCCAGCAGTCGCGGACAGGGGGTCTACGAGCAGTACTTC
TRBD2,NA,TRBV4-2,TRBJ2-1,CASSRMGTSGRSYNEQFF,TGTGCCAGCAGCCGTATGGGGACTAGCGGGAGATCCTACAATGAGCAGTTCTTC
NA,NA,TRBV27,TRBJ2-7,CASSPSQAYEQYF,TGTGCCAGCAGTCCCTCGCAGGCCTACGAGCAGTACTTC
TRBD2,NA,TRBV28,TRBJ2-3,CASRTSGSSTDTQYF,TGTGCCAGCAGGACTAGCGGCTCTAGCACAGATACGCAGTATTTT
TRBD1,once,TRBV7-8,TRBJ1-1,CASSPPLPGQGAKAFF,TGTGCCAGCAGCCCGCCCCTTCCGGGACAGGGGGCTAAAGCTTTCTTT
TRBD2,NA,TRBV7-6,TRBJ2-2,CASFPRRGGDTGELFF,TGTGCCAGCTTCCCTCGTCGGGGGGGCGACACCGGGGAGCTGTTTTTT
NA,NA,TRBV2,TRBJ2-7,CASSGTRLGPHEQYF,TGTGCCAGCAGTGGAACTAGACTAGGCCCTCACGAGCAGTACTTC
TRBD2,once,TRBV30,TRBJ2-7,CARGGVLGEQYF,TGTGCCCGGGGGGGGGTATTGGGCGAGCAGTACTTC
TRBD1,NA,TRBV6-6,TRBJ2-7,CASSYSGTGDEQYF,TGTGCCAGCAGTTACTCGGGGACAGGGGACGAGCAGTACTTC
TRBD1,NA,TRBV29-1,TRBJ1-2,CSVSQGEGYTF,TGCAGCGTATCGCAGGGGGAGGGCTACACCTTC
NA,NA,TRBV1,TRBJ1-2,CTSTPTPGVRSYGYTF,TGCACCAGCACCCCCACGCCCGGGGTAAGAAGTTATGGCTACACCTTC
NA,NA,TRBV19,TRBJ2-6,CASSIGLQVSGANVLTF,TGTGCCAGTAGTATCGGACTACAGGTTTCTGGGGCCAACGTCCTGACTTTC
NA,NA,TRBV6-6,TRBJ2-5,CASSGSSTETQYF,TGTGCCAGCTCAGGTTCTAGCACGGAGACCCAGTACTTC
TRBD1,NA,TRBV15,TRBJ2-1,CATGQGYDEQFF,TGTGCCACTGGACAGGGGTACGATGAGCAGTTCTTC
TRBD2,NA,TRBV19,TRBJ2-1,CASSWGSWGGTYNEQFF,TGTGCCAGTAGTTGGGGGTCGTGGGGGGGGACCTACAATGAGCAGTTCTTC
NA,NA,TRBV27,TRBJ2-3,CASRAPGLLVGQYF,TGTGCCAGCAGGGCCCCGGGACTTCTTGTAGGGCAGTATTTT
TRBD1,once,TRBV5-4,TRBJ1-5,CASSAWSGTGNDQPQHF,TGTGCCAGCAGCGCCTGGTCCGGGACAGGGAACGATCAGCCCCAGCATTTT
NA,NA,TRBV15,TRBJ2-7,CATSRDQGYEQYF,TGTGCCACCAGCAGAGATCAGGGCTACGAGCAGTACTTC
NA,few,TRBV5-1,TRBJ2-3,CASSLGGPTDTQYF,TGCGCCAGCAGCTTGGGGGGCCCCACAGATACGCAGTATTTT
NA,NA,TRBV28,TRBJ1-5,CASSFLDRRNQPQHF,TGTGCCAGCAGTTTCCTCGACAGGCGCAATCAGCCCCAGCATTTT
NA,once,TRBV11-3,TRBJ2-1,CASSLVEDPYNEQFF,TGTGCCAGCAGCTTAGTGGAGGACCCCTACAATGAGCAGTTCTTC
NA,once,TRBV7-7,TRBJ2-3,CASSLARPFTDTQYF,TGTGCCAGCAGCTTAGCCAGGCCCTTCACAGATACGCAGTATTTT
TRBD1,NA,TRBV28,TRBJ2-3,CASRMIPGGATQYF,TGTGCCAGCAGAATGATACCAGGGGGCGCTACGCAGTATTTT
TRBD2,once,TRBV6-5,TRBJ2-5,CASSYRGGQETQYF,TGTGCCAGCAGTTACCGGGGGGGGCAAGAGACCCAGTACTTC
NA,NA,TRBV29-1,TRBJ2-3,CSVLSRTDTQYF,TGCAGCGTTCTATCACGAACAGATACGCAGTATTTT
TRBD1,NA,TRBV27,TRBJ2-7,CASRRTGRYEQYF,TGTGCCAGCCGACGGACAGGGAGATACGAGCAGTACTTC
TRBD1,once,TRBV10-3,TRBJ1-2,CAISDGQGVSGYTF,TGTGCCATCAGTGACGGACAGGGAGTGAGTGGCTACACCTTC
NA,few,TRBV5-6,TRBJ2-5,CASSPAGTRQETQYF,TGTGCCAGCAGCCCAGCCGGGACACGCCAAGAGACCCAGTACTTC
NA,NA,TRBV4-1,TRBJ2-7,CASSQSGGRGHEQYF,TGCGCCAGCAGCCAATCAGGGGGGCGCGGGCACGAGCAGTACTTC
NA,NA,TRBV7-8,TRBJ2-7,CASSSRVPYEQYF,TGTGCCAGCAGCAGCAGGGTACCCTACGAGCAGTACTTC
NA,NA,TRBV4-1,TRBJ2-4,CASSQGTIAKNIQYF,TGCGCCAGCAGCCAGGGGACAATAGCCAAAAACATTCAGTACTTC
NA,NA,TRBV7-9,TRBJ2-7,CSSSLEGHPSSYEQYF,TGTTCCAGCAGCTTGGAAGGACATCCTTCCTCCTACGAGCAGTACTTC
TRBD1,NA,TRBV5-1,TRBJ2-5,CASPEWGQGTETQYF,TGCGCCAGCCCTGAGTGGGGACAGGGCACCGAGACCCAGTACTTC
TRBD2,NA,TRBV5-1,TRBJ2-1,CASSLWTSGNEQFF,TGCGCCAGCAGCTTGTGGACTAGCGGGAATGAGCAGTTCTTC
TRBD2,NA,TRBV6-5,TRBJ2-1,CASIPSGPSQEQFF,TGTGCCAGCATCCCTAGCGGGCCTAGCCAGGAGCAGTTCTTC
NA,NA,TRBV6-1,TRBJ2-3,CATTTGTGLDTQYF,TGTGCCACTACGACAGGAACCGGACTTGATACGCAGTATTTT
NA,NA,TRBV2,TRBJ1-3,CASRQQQSGNTIYF,TGTGCCAGCAGACAACAGCAATCTGGAAACACCATATATTTT
TRBD1,NA,TRBV6-5,TRBJ1-2,CASSYETGDGYTF,TGTGCCAGCAGTTACGAGACAGGGGATGGCTACACCTTC
NA,NA,TRBV27,TRBJ1-2,CASSYHPGREYF,TGTGCCAGCAGCTATCACCCGGGTCGAGAATACTTC
NA,NA,TRBV5-1,TRBJ2-7,CASSLGALTSEQYF,TGCGCCAGCAGCTTGGGCGCCCTTACCTCCGAGCAGTACTTC
NA,few,TRBV6-5,TRBJ2-1,CASSTRLFSYNEQFF,TGTGCCAGCAGTACCAGGCTTTTCTCCTACAATGAGCAGTTCTTC
TRBD1,few,TRBV6-1,TRBJ1-1,CASSPTGDEAFF,TGTGCCAGCAGCCCGACAGGGGATGAAGCTTTCTTT
TRBD2,NA,TRBV30,TRBJ2-1,CAWSLRELGNEQFF,TGTGCCTGGAGCCTGCGGGAGCTGGGAAATGAGCAGTTCTTC
TRBD1,NA,TRBV4-1,TRBJ1-5,CASSRLGQPNQPQHF,TGCGCCAGCAGCCGGCTGGGACAGCCAAATCAGCCCCAGCATTTT
TRBD1,NA,TRBV27,TRBJ1-1,CASSLLRGRVHAEAFF,TGTGCCAGCAGTTTATTGAGGGGGCGGGTTCACGCTGAAGCTTTCTTT
TRBD1,NA,TRBV5-1,TRBJ2-1,CASSLVGQGSYNEQFF,TGCGCCAGCAGCTTGGTAGGACAGGGCTCCTACAATGAGCAGTTCTTC
TRBD1,NA,TRBV5-6,TRBJ1-1,CASSLPRDRENTEAFF,TGTGCCAGCAGCTTGCCCCGGGACAGGGAGAACACTGAAGCTTTCTTT
NA,NA,TRBV10-2,TRBJ2-3,CASGASGPNTQYF,TGCGCCAGCGGTGCAAGTGGCCCAAATACGCAGTATTTT
NA,NA,TRBV7-7,TRBJ2-2,CASSPTSLVQGGELFF,TGTGCCAGCAGCCCAACGAGCCTCGTTCAGGGCGGGGAGCTGTTTTTT
NA,few,TRBV2,TRBJ2-7,CASSGQGYYEQYF,TGTGCCAGCAGTGGCCAGGGTTACTACGAGCAGTACTTC